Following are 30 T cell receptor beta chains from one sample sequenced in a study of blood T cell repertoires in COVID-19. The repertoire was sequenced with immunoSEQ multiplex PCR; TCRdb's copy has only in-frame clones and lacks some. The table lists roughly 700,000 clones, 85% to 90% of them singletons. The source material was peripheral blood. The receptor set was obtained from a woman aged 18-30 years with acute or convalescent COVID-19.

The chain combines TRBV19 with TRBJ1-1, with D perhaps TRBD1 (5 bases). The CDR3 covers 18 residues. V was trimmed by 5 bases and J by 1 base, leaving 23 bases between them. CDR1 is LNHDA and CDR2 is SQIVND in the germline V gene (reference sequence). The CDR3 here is CASSSGGGALPTNTEAFF. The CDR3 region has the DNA TGTGCCAGTAGTTCCGGGGGTGGGGCCCTACCCACGAACACTGAAGCTTTCTTT.

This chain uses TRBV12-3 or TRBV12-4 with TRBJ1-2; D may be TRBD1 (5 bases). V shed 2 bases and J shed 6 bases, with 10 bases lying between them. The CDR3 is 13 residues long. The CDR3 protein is CASSLQGLDGYTF. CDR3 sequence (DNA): TGTGCCAGCAGTTTACAGGGTTTGGATGGCTACACCTTC.

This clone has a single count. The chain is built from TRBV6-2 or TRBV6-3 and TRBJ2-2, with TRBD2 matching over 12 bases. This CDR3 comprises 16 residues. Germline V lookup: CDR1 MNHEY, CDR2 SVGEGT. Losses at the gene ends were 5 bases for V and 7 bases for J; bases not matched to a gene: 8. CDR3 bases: TGTGCCAGCAGTCGTGCTAGCGGGGGGGCCCACGGGGAGCTGTTTTTT. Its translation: CASSRASGGAHGELFF.

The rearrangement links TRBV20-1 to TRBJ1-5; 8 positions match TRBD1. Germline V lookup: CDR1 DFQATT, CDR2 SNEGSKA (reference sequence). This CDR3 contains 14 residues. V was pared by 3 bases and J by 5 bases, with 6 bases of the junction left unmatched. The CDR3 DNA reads TGCAGTGCTAGTGCAGGGGGCGCGGATCAGCCCCAGCATTTT. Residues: CSASAGGADQPQHF.

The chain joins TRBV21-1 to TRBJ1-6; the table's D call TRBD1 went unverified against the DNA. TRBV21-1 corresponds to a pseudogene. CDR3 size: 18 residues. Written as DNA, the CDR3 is TGTGCCAGCAGCGCGACAGGGGGAAGCAGCTCCTATAATTCACCCCTCCACTTT. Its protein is CASSATGGSSSYNSPLHF.

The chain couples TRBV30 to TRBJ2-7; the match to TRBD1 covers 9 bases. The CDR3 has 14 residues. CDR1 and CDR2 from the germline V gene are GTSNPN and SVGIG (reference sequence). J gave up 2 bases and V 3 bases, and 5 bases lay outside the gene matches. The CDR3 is CAWRLQGATYEQYF. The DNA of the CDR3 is TGTGCCTGGAGGTTACAGGGGGCCACCTACGAGCAGTACTTC.

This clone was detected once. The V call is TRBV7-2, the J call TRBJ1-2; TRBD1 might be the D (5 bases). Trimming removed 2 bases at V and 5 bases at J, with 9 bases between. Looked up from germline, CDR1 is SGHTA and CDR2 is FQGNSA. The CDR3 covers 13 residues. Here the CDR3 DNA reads TGTGCCAGCAGCTTACCGAGACAGTATGGCTACACCTTC. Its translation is CASSLPRQYGYTF. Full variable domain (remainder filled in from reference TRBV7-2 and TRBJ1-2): GAGVSQSPSNKVTEKGKDVELRCDPISGHTALYWYRQSLGQGLEFLIYFQGNSAPDKSGLPSDRFSAERTGGSVSTLTIQRTQQEDSAVYLCASSLPRQYGYTFGSGTRLTVV.

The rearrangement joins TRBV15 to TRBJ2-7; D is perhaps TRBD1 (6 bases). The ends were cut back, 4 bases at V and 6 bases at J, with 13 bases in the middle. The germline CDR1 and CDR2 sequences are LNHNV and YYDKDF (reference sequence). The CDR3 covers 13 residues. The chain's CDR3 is CATSKSGTLEQYF. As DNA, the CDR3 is TGTGCCACCAGCAAATCCGGGACACTCGAGCAGTACTTC.

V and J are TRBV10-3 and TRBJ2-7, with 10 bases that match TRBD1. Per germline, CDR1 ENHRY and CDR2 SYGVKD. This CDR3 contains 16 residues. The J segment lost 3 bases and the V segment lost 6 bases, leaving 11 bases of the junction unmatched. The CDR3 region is CAIRLGYGTGDYEQYF. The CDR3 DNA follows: TGTGCCATCAGATTAGGGTACGGGACAGGGGACTACGAGCAGTACTTC.

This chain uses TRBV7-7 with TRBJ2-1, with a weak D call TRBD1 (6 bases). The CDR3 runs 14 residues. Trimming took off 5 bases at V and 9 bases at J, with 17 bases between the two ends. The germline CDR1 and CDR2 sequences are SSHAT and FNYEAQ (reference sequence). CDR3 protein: CASSKDRGSGEQFF. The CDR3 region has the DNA TGTGCCAGCAGCAAGGACAGAGGGTCGGGTGAGCAGTTCTTC.

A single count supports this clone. In DNA, the CDR3 is TGTGCCAGCAGTGAGATAGAGGGTTTGCTCTATGGCTACACCTTC. Its protein is CASSEIEGLLYGYTF. The chain couples TRBV6-4 to TRBJ1-2; no definite D call. The V gene's germline CDR1 is MRHNA and CDR2 SNTAGT. CDR3 length: 15 residues. V was trimmed by 3 bases and J by 4 bases, leaving 15 bases between them.

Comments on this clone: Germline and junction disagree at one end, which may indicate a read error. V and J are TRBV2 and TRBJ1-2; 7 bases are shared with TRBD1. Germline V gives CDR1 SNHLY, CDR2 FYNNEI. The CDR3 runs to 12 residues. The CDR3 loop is CAGRQGDYGYTF. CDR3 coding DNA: TGTGCCGGCAGACAGGGCGACTATGGCTACACCTTC.

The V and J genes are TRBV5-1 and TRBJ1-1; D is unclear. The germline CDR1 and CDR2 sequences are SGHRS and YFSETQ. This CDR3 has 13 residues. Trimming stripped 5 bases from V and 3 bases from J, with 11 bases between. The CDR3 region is CASRTDRDTEAFF. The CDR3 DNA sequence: TGCGCCAGCAGAACGGATCGGGACACTGAAGCTTTCTTT.

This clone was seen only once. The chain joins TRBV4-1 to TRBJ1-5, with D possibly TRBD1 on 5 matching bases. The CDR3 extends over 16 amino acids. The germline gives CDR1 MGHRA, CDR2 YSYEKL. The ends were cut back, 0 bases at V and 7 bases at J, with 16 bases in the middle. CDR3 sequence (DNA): TGCGCCAGCAGCCAAGAAGGGGCGGGAGTAAGACAGCCCCAGCATTTT. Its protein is CASSQEGAGVRQPQHF.

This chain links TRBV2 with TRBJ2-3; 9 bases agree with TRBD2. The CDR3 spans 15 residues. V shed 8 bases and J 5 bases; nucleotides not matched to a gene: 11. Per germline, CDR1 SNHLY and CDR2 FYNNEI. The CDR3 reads CASGVAGAAEDTQYF. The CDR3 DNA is TGTGCCAGCGGGGTAGCGGGGGCAGCTGAAGATACGCAGTATTTT.

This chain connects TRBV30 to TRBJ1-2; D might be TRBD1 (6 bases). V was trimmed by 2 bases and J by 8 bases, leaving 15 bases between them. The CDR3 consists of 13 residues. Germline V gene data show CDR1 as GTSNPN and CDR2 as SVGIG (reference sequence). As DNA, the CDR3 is TGTGCCTGGAGTCCCGACAGGTTGCGGGGCTACACCTTC. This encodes CAWSPDRLRGYTF.

The chain's CDR3 is CASSYERQGMGGYTF. CDR3 nucleotide sequence: TGTGCCAGCAGTTACGAAAGACAGGGAATGGGTGGCTACACCTTC. V usage is TRBV6-5 and J usage is TRBJ1-2; TRBD1 matches 7 bases. The length of the CDR3 is 15 residues. CDR1 and CDR2 (germline): MNHEY, SVGAGI. The trim removed 2 bases at V and 7 bases at J, leaving 10 bases unmatched.

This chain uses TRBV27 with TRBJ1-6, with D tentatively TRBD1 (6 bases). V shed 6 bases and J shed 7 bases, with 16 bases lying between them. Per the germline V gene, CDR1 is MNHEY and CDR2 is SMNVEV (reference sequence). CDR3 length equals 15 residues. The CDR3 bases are TGTGCCAGCAGCCCGACCGGGACAAGAAATTCACCCCTCCACTTT. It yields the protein CASSPTGTRNSPLHF.

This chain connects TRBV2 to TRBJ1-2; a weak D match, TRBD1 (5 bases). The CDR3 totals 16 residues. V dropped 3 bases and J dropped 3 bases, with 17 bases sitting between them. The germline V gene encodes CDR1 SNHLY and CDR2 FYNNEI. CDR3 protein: CASSDGGFVVDYGYTF. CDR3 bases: TGTGCCAGCAGTGACGGGGGTTTTGTTGTAGACTATGGCTACACCTTC.

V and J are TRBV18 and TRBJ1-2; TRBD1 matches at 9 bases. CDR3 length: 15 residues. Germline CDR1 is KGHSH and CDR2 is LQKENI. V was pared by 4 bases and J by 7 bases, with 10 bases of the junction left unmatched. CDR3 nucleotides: TGTGCCAGCTCACTGGGGGGACAGGGCAATCGTGGCTACACCTTC. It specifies CASSLGGQGNRGYTF.

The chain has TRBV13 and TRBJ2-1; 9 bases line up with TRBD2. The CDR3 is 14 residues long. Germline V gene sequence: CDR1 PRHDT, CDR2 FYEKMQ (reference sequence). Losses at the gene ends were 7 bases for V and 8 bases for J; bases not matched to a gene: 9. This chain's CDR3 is CASTPGGGAHEQFF. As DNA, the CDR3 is TGTGCCAGCACACCCGGCGGGGGGGCACATGAGCAGTTCTTC.

CDR3 in DNA: TGTGCCAGCAGCATCCAGGAGGATGGCTACACCTTC. It yields the protein CASSIQEDGYTF. The chain couples TRBV7-9 to TRBJ1-2; D is undetermined. Germline CDR1 reads SEHNR; CDR2 reads FQNEAQ (reference sequence). V was pared by 5 bases and J by 6 bases, with 10 bases between. The CDR3 spans 12 residues. Drawing the rest from reference TRBV7-9 and TRBJ1-2, the complete variable domain is DTGVSQNPRHKITKRGQNVTFRCDPISEHNRLYWYRQTLGQGPEFLTYFQNEAQLEKSRLLSDRFSAERPKGSFSTLEIQRTEQGDSAMYLCASSIQEDGYTFGSGTRLTVV.

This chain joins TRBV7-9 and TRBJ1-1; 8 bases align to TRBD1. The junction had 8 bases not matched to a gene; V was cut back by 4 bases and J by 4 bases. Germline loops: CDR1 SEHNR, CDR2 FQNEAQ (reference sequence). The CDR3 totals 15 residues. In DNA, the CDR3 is TGTGCCAGCAGCTCTCCGGGACAGGCTCTCACTGAAGCTTTCTTT. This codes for CASSSPGQALTEAFF.

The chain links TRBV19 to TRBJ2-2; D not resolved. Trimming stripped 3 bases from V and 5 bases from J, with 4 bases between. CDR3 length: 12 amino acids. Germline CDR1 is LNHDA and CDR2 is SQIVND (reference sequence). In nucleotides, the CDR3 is TGTGCCAGTAGTATCGTGACCGGGGAGCTGTTTTTT. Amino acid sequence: CASSIVTGELFF.

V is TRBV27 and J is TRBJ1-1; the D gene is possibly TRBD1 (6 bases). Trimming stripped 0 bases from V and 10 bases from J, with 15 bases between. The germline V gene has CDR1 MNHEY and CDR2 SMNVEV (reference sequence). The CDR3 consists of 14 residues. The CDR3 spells CASSLSLGGGGAFF. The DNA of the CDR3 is TGTGCCAGCAGTTTATCGTTAGGGGGTGGGGGAGCTTTCTTT.

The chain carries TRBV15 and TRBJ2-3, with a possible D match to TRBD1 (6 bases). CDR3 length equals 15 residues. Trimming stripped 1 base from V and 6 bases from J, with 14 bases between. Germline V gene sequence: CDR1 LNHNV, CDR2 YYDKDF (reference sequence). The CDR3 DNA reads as TGTGCCACCAGCAGAGCTCGAGGGCAGGGGGATACGCAGTATTTT. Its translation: CATSRARGQGDTQYF.

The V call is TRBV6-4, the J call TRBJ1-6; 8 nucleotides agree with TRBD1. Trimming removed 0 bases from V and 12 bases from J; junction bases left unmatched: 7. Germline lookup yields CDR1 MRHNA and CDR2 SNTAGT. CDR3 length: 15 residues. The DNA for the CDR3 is TGTGCCAGCAGTGACTCTAGACAGGGGAAAGTACCCCTCCACTTT. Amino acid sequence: CASSDSRQGKVPLHF.

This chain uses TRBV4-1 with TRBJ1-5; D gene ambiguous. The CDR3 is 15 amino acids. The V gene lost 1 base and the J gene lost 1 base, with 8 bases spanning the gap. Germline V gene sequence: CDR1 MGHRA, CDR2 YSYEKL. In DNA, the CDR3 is TGCGCCAGCAGCCAAGGGGAGGCCAGCAATCAGCCCCAGCATTTT. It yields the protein CASSQGEASNQPQHF.

As DNA, the CDR3 is TGTGCCAGCAGCGTAGCCCCCAGGGGGACTGAAGCTTTCTTT. Translating it yields CASSVAPRGTEAFF. This chain joins TRBV9 and TRBJ1-1; 7 nucleotides match TRBD1. V was clipped by 0 bases and J by 5 bases; unmatched bases: 4. Germline V lookup: CDR1 SGDLS, CDR2 YYNGEE. CDR3 length: 14 amino acids.

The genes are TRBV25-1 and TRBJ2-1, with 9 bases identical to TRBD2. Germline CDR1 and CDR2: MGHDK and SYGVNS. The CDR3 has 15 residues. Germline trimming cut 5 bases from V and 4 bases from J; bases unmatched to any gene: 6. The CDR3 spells CASSTAGGRYNEQFF. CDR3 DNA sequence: TGTGCCAGCAGTACCGCGGGGGGGCGTTACAATGAGCAGTTCTTC.